The 32 T cell receptor beta chains below all came from one sample that was sequenced in a study of blood T cell repertoires in COVID-19. Produced via immunoSEQ multiplex PCR; TCRdb's table is partial and in-frame only. Seen here are over 55,000 clones, roughly 87% observed once, and the top ten hold 20% to 25%. The sample comprised peripheral blood. These receptor sequences come from a woman at least 80 years old with COVID-19, enrolled during active disease.

V is TRBV3-1 (or the pseudogene TRBV3-2) and J is TRBJ1-1, with TRBD1 matching 9 bases. This CDR3 has 14 amino acids. Germline CDR1 LGHDT, CDR2 YNNKEL (reference sequence). With 0 bases clipped from V and 8 bases from J, the junction kept 4 bases outside the gene matches. The CDR3 nucleotides are TGTGCCAGCAGCCAAGAGTGGACAGGGGAAGAAGCTTTCTTT. Its translation is CASSQEWTGEEAFF.

The chain carries TRBV19 and TRBJ2-4; 9 nucleotides agree with TRBD2. V shed 8 bases and J 0 bases; nucleotides not matched to a gene: 5. CDR1 LNHDA and CDR2 SQIVND come from the germline V gene (reference sequence). The CDR3 length is 15 residues. Here the CDR3 reads CASGTSGLAKNIQYF. CDR3 DNA: TGTGCCAGTGGTACTAGCGGGCTAGCCAAAAACATTCAGTACTTC.

The chain links TRBV18 to TRBJ1-2, with D possibly matching TRBD1 (6 bases). The V and J ends lost 2 bases and 1 base respectively, with 8 bases between them. CDR1 is KGHSH, CDR2 LQKENI, per germline. CDR3 length: 14 amino acids. CDR3 in DNA: TGTGCCAGCTCACCATCGGACAGTAACTATGGCTACACCTTC. Protein product: CASSPSDSNYGYTF.

The chain uses TRBV7-8 and TRBJ2-2; D is perhaps TRBD1 (6 bases). This CDR3 comprises 17 residues. The germline V gene has CDR1 SGHVS and CDR2 FQNEAQ. Trimming took 5 bases from V and 2 from J, leaving 18 bases between them. The CDR3 reads CASSELLGHLNTGELFF. CDR3 bases: TGTGCCAGCAGCGAACTCCTGGGACACCTAAACACCGGGGAGCTGTTTTTT. Full variable domain (rest looked up from reference TRBV7-8 and TRBJ2-2): GAGVSQSPRYKVAKRGQDVALRCDPISGHVSLFWYQQALGQGPEFLTYFQNEAQLDKSGLPSDRFFAERPEGSVSTLKIQRTQQEDSAVYLCASSELLGHLNTGELFFGEGSRLTVL.

This clone occurred a few times. The chain couples TRBV3-1 (or the pseudogene TRBV3-2) to TRBJ1-2, with 7 bases aligning to TRBD1. V lost 1 base and J lost 6; bases outside the gene matches: 11. The length of the CDR3 is 16 residues. CDR1 and CDR2 from the germline V gene are LGHDT and YNNKEL (reference sequence). DNA of the CDR3: TGTGCCAGCAGCCAAGTTCCACCAGGGGGTAATGATGGCTACACCTTC. This codes for CASSQVPPGGNDGYTF.

This sequence joins TRBV5-4 and TRBJ2-1, with D perhaps matching TRBD2 (5 bases). This CDR3 has 12 residues. Trimming shortened V by 5 bases and J by 7 bases, and 10 bases separated the two germline ends. Germline V gives CDR1 SGHNT, CDR2 YYREEE (reference sequence). The CDR3 loop reads CASSRPGNEQFF. DNA for the CDR3: TGTGCCAGCAGTAGGCCGGGGAATGAGCAGTTCTTC.

The chain joins TRBV9 to TRBJ2-3; 7 bases map to TRBD1. Germline CDR1 SGDLS, CDR2 YYNGEE. This CDR3 has 16 residues. The V and J ends lost 0 bases and 1 base, in that order; junction bases with no gene match: 5. In DNA, the CDR3 is TGTGCCAGCAGCGTAGGAGGTGGACAGGGCACAGATACGCAGTATTTT. It translates to CASSVGGGQGTDTQYF. The full variable domain, in which reference TRBV9 and TRBJ2-3 provide the parts outside the CDR3, is DSGVTQTPKHLITATGQRVTLRCSPRSGDLSVYWYQQSLDQGLQFLIQYYNGEERAKGNILERFSAQQFPDLHSELNLSSLELGDSALYFCASSVGGGQGTDTQYFGPGTRLTVL.

This clone has only a few counts. The chain joins TRBV6-4 to TRBJ1-2; 7 bases align to TRBD1. Germline CDR1 and CDR2: MRHNA and SNTAGT. V lost 3 bases and J lost 7; bases outside the gene matches: 5. The CDR3 consists of 13 residues. The CDR3 DNA reads as TGTGCCAGCAGTGAGACAGGGAGAGCTGGCTACACCTTC. Amino acid sequence: CASSETGRAGYTF.

This clone has only a few counts. Other DNA sequences in the same sample also yield this CDR3. The genes are TRBV14 and TRBJ2-7; possibly TRBD1 for D (5 bases). Germline CDR1 is SGHDN and CDR2 is FVKESK. CDR3 length equals 11 residues. V gave up 5 bases and J gave up 4 bases, with 6 bases separating them. CDR3 residues: CASSRGYEQYF. The CDR3 region has the DNA TGTGCCAGCAGCAGGGGTTACGAGCAGTACTTC.

The CDR3 DNA follows: TGTGCCAGCAGCTTAGAAGGACCGCCGGGGGATACGCAGTATTTT. Amino acid sequence: CASSLEGPPGDTQYF. The J gene is TRBJ2-3, the V gene TRBV7-2, with D possibly being TRBD2 (5 bases). Germline CDR1 is SGHTA and CDR2 is FQGNSA. This CDR3 has 15 residues. V shed 1 base and J shed 6 bases, with 14 bases lying between them.

A single count supports this clone. V and J are TRBV6-5 and TRBJ1-6; weak D call: TRBD1 (5 bases). CDR1 is MNHEY, CDR2 SVGAGI, per germline. Trimming took off 6 bases at V and 5 bases at J, with 14 bases between the two ends. The CDR3 extends over 15 amino acids. In DNA form, the CDR3 reads TGTGCCAGCAGGGCCCGGGGGATCAATAATTCACCCCTCCACTTT. The encoded protein is CASRARGINNSPLHF.

The chain combines TRBV5-1 with TRBJ2-1; D possibly corresponds to TRBD2 (6 bases). Germline assignment: CDR1 SGHRS and CDR2 YFSETQ. This CDR3 contains 14 residues. V lost 3 bases and J 2 bases, leaving 9 bases between the germline ends. CDR3 residues: CASSSPGAYNEQFF. The CDR3 DNA follows: TGCGCCAGCAGCTCCCCGGGGGCCTACAATGAGCAGTTCTTC.

The chain employs TRBV2 and TRBJ2-7; tentative D call: TRBD2 (6 bases). V lost 0 bases and J 2 bases, leaving 14 bases between the germline ends. This CDR3 is 16 amino acids long. In germline, CDR1 is SNHLY, CDR2 FYNNEI. CDR3 in DNA: TGTGCCAGCAGTGAAGCGGGGGGATTCCGGGCCTACGAGCAGTACTTC. Residues: CASSEAGGFRAYEQYF.

This clone was detected only once. The chain carries TRBV2 and TRBJ2-7; no clear D. Germline-derived CDR1 and CDR2 are SNHLY and FYNNEI. V dropped 1 base and J dropped 7 bases, with 11 bases sitting between them. CDR3 length equals 13 residues. The CDR3 loop reads CASSEGASSEQYF. The DNA of the CDR3 is TGTGCCAGCAGTGAAGGGGCGTCCTCAGAGCAGTACTTC.

The chain employs TRBV2 and TRBJ1-1, with no clear D. Germline CDR1 is SNHLY and CDR2 is FYNNEI. Trimming stripped 7 bases from V and 11 bases from J, with 17 bases between. The CDR3 extends over 12 amino acids. In DNA form, the CDR3 reads TGTGCCAGCATCTTCCAGGTCGTGGATGCTTTCTTT. Translated, it gives CASIFQVVDAFF.

The CDR3 DNA reads TGTGCCAGCAGCTTGTCGGCGGGGTTGGGCTCCTACGAGCAGTACTTC. Its protein product is CASSLSAGLGSYEQYF. The rearrangement joins TRBV5-4 to TRBJ2-7; D is possibly TRBD2 (6 bases). Trimming removed 1 base from V and 0 bases from J, with 14 bases in between. CDR1 and CDR2 (germline): SGHNT, YYREEE (reference sequence). The CDR3 is made up of 16 amino acids.

The rearrangement links TRBV20-1 to TRBJ2-3; D is unclear. Trimming shortened V by 3 bases and J by 1 base, and 17 bases separated the two germline ends. CDR3 length equals 16 residues. Germline lookup yields CDR1 DFQATT and CDR2 SNEGSKA (reference sequence). The CDR3 nucleotides read TGCAGTGCTAGTGCTCGCCTGGTAGCTGGCACAGATACGCAGTATTTT. It encodes CSASARLVAGTDTQYF.

V is TRBV5-6 and J is TRBJ2-3; the match to TRBD2 covers 10 bases. The CDR3 runs 18 residues. From germline, CDR1 is SGHDT and CDR2 YYEEEE. J lost 0 bases, V lost 4 bases, and 11 bases had no gene match. CDR3 amino acids: CASSPLGLAALSTDTQYF. CDR3 coding DNA: TGTGCCAGCAGCCCGCTTGGACTAGCGGCACTTAGCACAGATACGCAGTATTTT.

The V gene is TRBV7-9, the J gene TRBJ2-7; D remains unclear. The V end was cut by 4 bases, the J end by 10 bases, with 11 bases between. CDR1 is SEHNR, CDR2 FQNEAQ, per germline (reference sequence). The CDR3 sequence is 11 residues long. The CDR3: CASSSPVQQYF. In DNA, the CDR3 is TGTGCCAGCAGCTCCCCGGTCCAACAGTACTTC.

DNA for the CDR3: TGTGCCAGCAGGGGGGAGCGGGGCCTGAGCACAGATACGCAGTATTTT. Protein: CASRGERGLSTDTQYF. The chain recombines TRBV2 with TRBJ2-3, with 7 bases matching TRBD2. J lost 0 bases, V lost 6 bases, and 9 bases had no gene match. The CDR3 is 16 amino acids. Germline loops: CDR1 SNHLY, CDR2 FYNNEI.

The rearrangement joins TRBV19 to TRBJ2-7; a possible D gene is TRBD1 (5 bases). Germline V gene sequence: CDR1 LNHDA, CDR2 SQIVND (reference sequence). The CDR3 spans 13 residues. Trimming removed 6 bases at V and 1 base at J, with 10 bases between. Written as DNA, the CDR3 is TGTGCCAGTAGGTCGCAGGGATCCTACGAGCAGTACTTC. Encoded protein: CASRSQGSYEQYF. Complete variable domain (other parts from reference TRBV19 and TRBJ2-7): DGGITQSPKYLFRKEGQNVTLSCEQNLNHDAMYWYRQDPGQGLRLIYYSQIVNDFQKGDIAEGYSVSREKKESFPLTVTSAQKNPTAFYLCASRSQGSYEQYFGPGTRLTVT.

The chain has TRBV10-3 and TRBJ2-5; 8 bases match TRBD1. Germline lookup yields CDR1 ENHRY and CDR2 SYGVKD. CDR3 length: 16 residues. The J segment lost 4 bases and the V segment lost 4 bases, leaving 11 bases of the junction unmatched. The CDR3 region is CAISGPGQVQLETQYF. DNA for the CDR3: TGTGCCATCAGTGGACCGGGACAGGTACAATTAGAGACCCAGTACTTC.

The chain joins TRBV15 to TRBJ2-3; a possible D gene is TRBD2 (5 bases). Germline V gene lookup returns CDR1 LNHNV and CDR2 YYDKDF (reference sequence). This CDR3 spans 18 amino acids. The ends were cut back, 3 bases at V and 4 bases at J, with 23 bases in the middle. This chain's CDR3 is CATSSETPLWRVPDTQYF. The DNA of the CDR3 is TGTGCCACCAGCAGTGAAACCCCCCTCTGGCGGGTCCCAGATACGCAGTATTTT.

The chain joins TRBV7-3 to TRBJ1-2; D may be TRBD1 (5 bases). V lost 2 bases and J lost 7, with 14 bases in between. The CDR3 is 14 amino acids. Per the germline V gene, CDR1 is SGHTA and CDR2 is FQGTGA. The CDR3 DNA follows: TGTGCCAGCAGCTTATATCAGGGATCCGGTGGCTACACCTTC. Encoded protein: CASSLYQGSGGYTF.

This chain connects TRBV12-3 or TRBV12-4 to TRBJ2-3, with D tentatively TRBD2 (7 bases). CDR3 length equals 13 residues. V lost 5 bases and J lost 6, with 12 bases in between. The CDR3 DNA follows: TGTGCCAGCAGTGAAGGGGGGGTCGATACGCAGTATTTT. Its protein is CASSEGGVDTQYF.

CDR3 sequence (DNA): TGCGCCAGCAGCTCTCCCCGACTAGCGGGAGGGGACAATGAGCAGTTCTTC. Translated: CASSSPRLAGGDNEQFF. This chain connects TRBV5-1 to TRBJ2-1; TRBD2 aligns across 14 bases. Germline V gives CDR1 SGHRS, CDR2 YFSETQ. This CDR3 has 17 residues. V was clipped by 3 bases and J by 5 bases; unmatched bases: 7.

This clone was seen a single time. The chain is built from TRBV14 and TRBJ1-1; TRBD1 aligns across 11 bases. Germline V gene lookup returns CDR1 SGHDN and CDR2 FVKESK. V lost 5 bases to trimming and J lost 5 bases; unmatched junction nucleotides: 7. There are 15 residues in the CDR3. The CDR3 sequence is CASSKDRGLRTEAFF. The CDR3 bases are TGTGCCAGCAGCAAGGACAGGGGGCTTCGGACTGAAGCTTTCTTT.

The rearrangement joins TRBV6-6 to TRBJ1-5; unclear D gene. The CDR3 has 15 amino acids. Germline values: CDR1 MNHNY, CDR2 SVGAGI (reference sequence). The ends were cut back, 2 bases at V and 4 bases at J, with 12 bases in the middle. CDR3 coding DNA: TGTGCCAGCAGTTACGAGTCGGGATTAAATCAGCCCCAGCATTTT. As protein: CASSYESGLNQPQHF.

V and J are TRBV6-5 and TRBJ1-5; tentatively, D is TRBD1 (6 bases). Germline V CDR1 and CDR2: MNHEY, SVGAGI. Deletions cut 8 bases from V and 4 bases from J, with 18 bases between. There are 15 residues in the CDR3. CDR3 region: CASGSRGAGNQPQHF. In DNA, the CDR3 is TGTGCCAGCGGCTCGCGGGGGGCCGGGAATCAGCCCCAGCATTTT.

The chain is built from TRBV10-3 and TRBJ1-2, with 12 bases matching TRBD1. Per germline, CDR1 ENHRY and CDR2 SYGVKD. V shed 6 bases, J shed 7 bases, and the junction held 6 bases outside the gene matches. This CDR3 has 14 residues. CDR3 sequence (DNA): TGTGCCATCAGGCCGGGACAGGGGGCGTCTGGCTACACCTTC. It is translated as CAIRPGQGASGYTF.

This chain uses TRBV10-3 with TRBJ1-5, with 9 nucleotides matching TRBD1. The germline V gene encodes CDR1 ENHRY and CDR2 SYGVKD. V was pared by 2 bases and J by 7 bases, with 0 bases of the junction left unmatched. The CDR3 totals 13 residues. In DNA, the CDR3 is TGTGCCATCAGTGAGGGACAGGGGCAGCCCCAGCATTTT. This sequence encodes CAISEGQGQPQHF.

This clone occurred once. The rearrangement joins TRBV29-1 to TRBJ1-2; D gene unclear. Germline CDR1 reads SQVTM; CDR2 reads ANQGSEA. CDR3 length: 13 amino acids. Trimming stripped 1 base from V and 6 bases from J, with 12 bases between. The CDR3 spells CSVEGLGGDGYTF. The CDR3 region has the DNA TGCAGCGTTGAAGGTCTGGGCGGGGATGGCTACACCTTC.